This passage covers 9 T cell receptor beta chains from one sample sequenced in a study of blood T cells in healthy people across ages. A second PCR of 7 to 11 cycles used a sample-barcoded 5' primer and a J-beta primer mix. TCRdb fed the 5' RACE reads into MiXCR, producing one record per CDR3 protein. This table holds about 1 million distinct CDR3 sequences, around 25% found once. These same records also appear under a second study, on T cells of mothers and their children.

Sequencing was performed on blood. Source of these receptors: a girl under 10 years old in good health.

This rearrangement joins TRBV18 to TRBJ2-5; TRBD1 agrees at 11 bases. With 4 bases clipped from V and 5 bases from J, the junction kept 6 bases outside the gene matches. Germline lookup yields CDR1 KGHSH and CDR2 LQKENI. This CDR3 contains 15 residues. In DNA, the CDR3 is TGTGCCAGCTCACGAGGGACAGGGGGTCAGGAGACCCAGTACTTC. This codes for CASSRGTGGQETQYF. The whole variable domain, filled in from reference TRBV18 and TRBJ2-5, reads NAGVMQNPRHLVRRRGQEARLRCSPMKGHSHVYWYRQLPEEGLKFMVYLQKENIIDESGMPKERFSAEFPKEGPSILRIQQVVRGDSAAYFCASSRGTGGQETQYFGPGTRLLVL.

The chain has TRBV27 and TRBJ2-7; D is unresolved. The CDR3 loop spans 15 amino acids. V lost 2 bases and J 3 bases, leaving 14 bases between the germline ends. Germline V lookup: CDR1 MNHEY, CDR2 SMNVEV (reference sequence). As DNA, the CDR3 is TGTGCCAGCAGTTTAGTTGGGGTGTCGATCTACGAGCAGTACTTC. Translating gives CASSLVGVSIYEQYF.

The chain uses TRBV20-1 and TRBJ2-5; 10 positions agree with TRBD2. The J call is doubtful: the DNA matches TRBJ2-1 better. The CDR3 length is 14 residues. Germline-derived CDR1 and CDR2 are DFQATT and SNEGSKA (reference sequence). This CDR3 reads CSASGKRGGSEQFF. CDR3 bases: TGCAGTGCTAGCGGAAAGCGGGGGGGCAGTGAGCAGTTCTTC.

The gene calls are TRBV7-2 and TRBJ2-2, with D possibly being TRBD2 (6 bases). V gave up 5 bases and J gave up 0 bases, with 10 bases separating them. Germline CDR1 is SGHTA and CDR2 is FQGNSA. CDR3 length: 15 residues. The CDR3 here is CASSVTRANTGELFF. DNA of the CDR3: TGTGCCAGCAGCGTGACTAGGGCGAACACCGGGGAGCTGTTTTTT. Looking up the rest from reference TRBV7-2 and TRBJ2-2 gives the full variable domain: GAGVSQSPSNKVTEKGKDVELRCDPISGHTALYWYRQSLGQGLEFLIYFQGNSAPDKSGLPSDRFSAERTGGSVSTLTIQRTQQEDSAVYLCASSVTRANTGELFFGEGSRLTVL.

This chain connects TRBV7-9 to TRBJ2-5, with 12 bases identical to TRBD2. The better agreement between TRBJ2-7 and the DNA end casts doubt on the J call. The CDR3 is made up of 18 amino acids. CDR1 and CDR2 from the germline V gene are SEHNR and FQNEAQ (reference sequence). The CDR3 loop reads CASSLGPGLAGLSYEQYF. For the CDR3, the DNA is TGTGCCAGCAGCTTAGGGCCGGGACTAGCGGGTCTCTCCTACGAGCAGTACTTC.

This clonotype was counted between two and nine times. V is TRBV7-9 and J is TRBJ2-6, with TRBD1 as a possible D gene (5 bases). The V gene's germline CDR1 is SEHNR and CDR2 FQNEAQ (reference sequence). V lost 2 bases, J lost 7 bases, and 12 bases lay in between. This CDR3 contains 15 residues. This CDR3 reads CASSLKGINANVLTF. In DNA form, the CDR3 reads TGTGCCAGCAGCTTAAAGGGGATTAATGCCAACGTCCTGACTTTC.

This clonotype was observed a handful of times. The chain recombines TRBV12-3 or TRBV12-4 with TRBJ2-5; 13 nucleotides agree with TRBD2. With 6 bases clipped from V and 4 bases from J, the junction kept 5 bases outside the gene matches. CDR3 size: 15 residues. CDR3 sequence reads: CASRGTSGIIETQYF. The DNA of the CDR3 is TGTGCCAGCAGAGGGACTAGCGGGATTATAGAGACCCAGTACTTC.

The rearrangement joins TRBV3-1 to TRBJ2-1, with 11 bases that match TRBD2. Germline assignment: CDR1 LGHDT and CDR2 YNNKEL (reference sequence). The CDR3 loop spans 16 amino acids. V trimming: 1 base; J trimming: 6 bases; junction bases outside the gene matches: 5. DNA of the CDR3: TGTGCCAGCAGCCAAGTCGGTAGCGGGAGGGTCAATGAGCAGTTCTTC. This encodes CASSQVGSGRVNEQFF.

The chain recombines TRBV11-3 with TRBJ2-5; 8 bases line up with TRBD2. Trimming removed 5 bases from V and 5 bases from J; junction bases left unmatched: 7. Germline CDR1 reads SGHNT; CDR2 reads YENEEA. This CDR3 has 14 residues. The CDR3 DNA is TGTGCCAGCAGCATCGGGGGGGATGGGGAGACCCAGTACTTC. Amino acid sequence: CASSIGGDGETQYF. Full variable domain (rest looked up from reference TRBV11-3 and TRBJ2-5): EAGVVQSPRYKIIEKKQPVAFWCNPISGHNTLYWYLQNLGQGPELLIRYENEEAVDDSQLPKDRFSAERLKGVDSTLKIQPAELGDSAVYLCASSIGGDGETQYFGPGTRLLVL.